This T cell receptor beta chain was observed in a study of tumor and adjacent non-tumor tissue in lung cancer. The study's findings and limits: Significantly higher TCR diversity was found in tumor than normal lung.

The template was RNA from unsorted bulk tissue. Between August and November 2014, newly diagnosed, chemotherapy-naive lung cancer patients underwent thoracic surgery in China. Concerning this clonotype: The antigen is not known. A much more abundant neighbour one base away suggests this may be a read error.

TCRbeta libraries were built with three rounds of nested PCR, modified from ARM-PCR. One entry per CDR3 protein results from TCRdb running MiXCR on the multiplex PCR reads. The sample shows over 100,000 distinct CDR3 sequences, roughly 75% of them seen only once. CDR3 length: 13 amino acids. Trimming removed 5 bases from V and 9 bases from J, with 17 bases in between. This chain connects TRBV12-3 or TRBV12-4 to TRBJ2-7; D ambiguous. The clonotype originates from an older woman with non-small cell lung cancer. Material: lung tumor tissue. The CDR3 DNA reads as TGTGCCAGCAGTCCAGAGTCTCCGGTAAGGCAGTACTTC. It translates to CASSPESPVRQYF.